This note documents a single T cell receptor (beta chain) sequence. Tumor or blood genomic DNA was sequenced, with inputs of about 616 ng to 6,500 ng. This record comes from a study of T cells in tumors after PD-1 blockade. About the research overall: Each patient got pembrolizumab 200 mg every 3 weeks or cemiplimab 350 mg every 2 weeks. Daily vismodegib 150 mg continued in a subset of anti-PD-1-treated patients.

Profiled with immunoSEQ multiplex PCR; TCRdb holds only in-frame clones, not every one. Of more than 50,000 clones detected, approximately 79% appear once; the ten largest clones hold roughly 4.7%. Sample: PBMCs, taken after anti-PD-1 treatment. The sequence was obtained from a human donor with basal cell carcinoma.

The CDR3 nucleotides read TGTGCCAGCAGCGCCCCGACAGGCTGGAGTGGGACAGATACGCAGTATTTT. It yields the protein CASSAPTGWSGTDTQYF. This chain uses TRBV7-9 with TRBJ2-3; D is perhaps TRBD1 (6 bases). V shed 5 bases and J shed 3 bases, with 21 bases lying between them. This CDR3 is 17 amino acids long. In germline, CDR1 is SEHNR, CDR2 FQNEAQ (reference sequence). Full variable domain (missing parts from reference TRBV7-9 and TRBJ2-3): DTGVSQNPRHKITKRGQNVTFRCDPISEHNRLYWYRQTLGQGPEFLTYFQNEAQLEKSRLLSDRFSAERPKGSFSTLEIQRTEQGDSAMYLCASSAPTGWSGTDTQYFGPGTRLTVL.